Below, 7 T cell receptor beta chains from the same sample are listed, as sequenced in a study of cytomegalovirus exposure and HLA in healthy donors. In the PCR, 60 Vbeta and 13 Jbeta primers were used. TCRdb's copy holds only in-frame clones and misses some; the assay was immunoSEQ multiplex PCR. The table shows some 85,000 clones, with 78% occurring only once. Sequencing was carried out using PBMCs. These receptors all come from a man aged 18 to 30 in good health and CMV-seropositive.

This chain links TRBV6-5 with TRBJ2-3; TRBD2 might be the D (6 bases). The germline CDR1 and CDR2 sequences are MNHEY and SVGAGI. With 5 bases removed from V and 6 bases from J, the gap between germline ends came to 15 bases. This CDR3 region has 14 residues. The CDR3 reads CASSRRLGDDTQYF. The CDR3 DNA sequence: TGTGCCAGCAGTCGCAGACTAGGGGACGATACGCAGTATTTT.

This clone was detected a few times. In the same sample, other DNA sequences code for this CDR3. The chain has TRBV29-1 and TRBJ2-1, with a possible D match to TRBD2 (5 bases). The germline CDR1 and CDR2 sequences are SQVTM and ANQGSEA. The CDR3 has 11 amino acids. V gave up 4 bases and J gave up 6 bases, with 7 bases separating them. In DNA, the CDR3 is TGCAGCGTTGGCAGCGGCAATGAGCAGTTCTTC. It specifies CSVGSGNEQFF.

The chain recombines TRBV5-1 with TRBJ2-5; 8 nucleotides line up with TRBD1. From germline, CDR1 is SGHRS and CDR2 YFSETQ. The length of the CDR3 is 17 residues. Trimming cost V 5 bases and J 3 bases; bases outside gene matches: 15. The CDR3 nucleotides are TGCGCCAGCAGGAGACAGGGGCAGTACGCTCCCAAAGAGACCCAGTACTTC. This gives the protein CASRRQGQYAPKETQYF.

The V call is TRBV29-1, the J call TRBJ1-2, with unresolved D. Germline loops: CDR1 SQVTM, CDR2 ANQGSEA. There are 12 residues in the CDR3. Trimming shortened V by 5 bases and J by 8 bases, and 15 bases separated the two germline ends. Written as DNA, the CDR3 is TGCAGCGTTTTAGCGGCGGGGATGGGCTACACCTTC. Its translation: CSVLAAGMGYTF.

The DNA of the CDR3 is TGTGCCAGCAGCTTAATACAGGGGCTGGGAGAGACCCAGTACTTC. Its protein product is CASSLIQGLGETQYF. The chain links TRBV13 to TRBJ2-5, with 7 bases lining up with TRBD1. This CDR3 has 15 amino acids. V was clipped by 2 bases and J by 4 bases; unmatched bases: 7. Germline assignment: CDR1 PRHDT and CDR2 FYEKMQ (reference sequence).

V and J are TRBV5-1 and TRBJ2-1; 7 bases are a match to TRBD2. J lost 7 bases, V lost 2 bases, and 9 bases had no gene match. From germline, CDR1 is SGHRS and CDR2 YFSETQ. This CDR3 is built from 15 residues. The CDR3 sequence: CASSLQLSGENEQFF. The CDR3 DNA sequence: TGCGCCAGCAGCTTACAACTCAGCGGGGAGAATGAGCAGTTCTTC.

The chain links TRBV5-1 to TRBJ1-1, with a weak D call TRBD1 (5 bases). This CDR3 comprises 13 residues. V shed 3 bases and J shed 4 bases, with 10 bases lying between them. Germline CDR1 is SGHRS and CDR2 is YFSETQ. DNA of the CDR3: TGCGCCAGCAGCTCCGGAGGGGTCACTGAAGCTTTCTTT. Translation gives CASSSGGVTEAFF. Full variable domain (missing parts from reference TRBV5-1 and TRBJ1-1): KAGVTQTPRYLIKTRGQQVTLSCSPISGHRSVSWYQQTPGQGLQFLFEYFSETQRNKGNFPGRFSGRQFSNSRSEMNVSTLELGDSALYLCASSSGGVTEAFFGQGTRLTVV.